These T cell receptor beta chains were read from a single sample in a study of blood T cell repertoires in COVID-19. The method was immunoSEQ multiplex PCR; TCRdb's version includes in-frame clones alone and lacks a portion of them. Of about 220,000 clones in the sample, 70% to 90% are singletons; the top ten hold about 2.4%. The sequencing input was peripheral blood. The receptors here all came from a woman aged 65 to 85 with COVID-19, enrolled during active disease. Both conserved end residues are part of each CDR3. Each record gives: clone size, J gene, V gene, D gene, CDR3 DNA, CDR3 protein. The D gene is left open where the match is weak. Part of the rows lack a size; the others show once, few, many or a class for expanded clones.

- | TRBJ2-1 | TRBV5-1 | - | TGCGCCAGCAGTTCCCAATTAGCGGCGAATGAGCAGTTCTTC | CASSSQLAANEQFF
- | TRBJ2-2 | TRBV11-3 | - | TGTGCCAGCAGCCCCAGGAGAGGGCTGAACACCGGGGAGCTGTTTTTT | CASSPRRGLNTGELFF
- | TRBJ1-2 | TRBV4-2 | TRBD1 | TGTGCCAGCAGCCAAGTGCGACAGGGTGAGGGCTACACCTTC | CASSQVRQGEGYTF
- | TRBJ1-1 | TRBV19 | - | TGTGCCAGTAGTATCCAACAGAGCAAGGCCAATGAAGCTTTCTTT | CASSIQQSKANEAFF
once | TRBJ2-5 | TRBV2 | - | TGTGCCAGCAAAGTCGCGAACAGGAACCAAGAGACCCAGTACTTC | CASKVANRNQETQYF
- | TRBJ2-3 | TRBV4-1 | - | TGCGCCAGCAGCCAAGAGGGGGGTCGTCTCCTAGATACGCAGTATTTT | CASSQEGGRLLDTQYF
- | TRBJ1-4 | TRBV5-1 | - | TGCGCCAGCAGCTTTACGGGAAGTAATGAAAAACTGTTTTTT | CASSFTGSNEKLFF
once | TRBJ2-2 | TRBV27 | TRBD2 | TGTGCCAGCAGTTTATTGACGGGAGGGCCCCCCGGCGGGGAGCTGTTTTTT | CASSLLTGGPPGGELFF
- | TRBJ2-3 | TRBV11-3 | TRBD1 | TGTGCCAGCAGCTTCTCCGGGACAGGGTATCAAACAGATACGCAGTATTTT | CASSFSGTGYQTDTQYF
- | TRBJ1-1 | TRBV15 | - | TGTGCCACCAGCAGAGATCTAGGTCTCACTGAAGCTTTCTTT | CATSRDLGLTEAFF
- | TRBJ1-2 | TRBV15 | - | TGTGCCACCAGCCTTATCACAGGTCCCCTCTATGGCTACACCTTC | CATSLITGPLYGYTF
- | TRBJ1-3 | TRBV6-1 | - | TGTGCCAGCAGTGATGGCCCCTCTGGAAACACCATATATTTT | CASSDGPSGNTIYF
- | TRBJ1-5 | TRBV19 | TRBD1 | TGTGCCAGTAGTATAGATCTTTTTGACAGGGGAGACAATCAGCCCCAGCATTTT | CASSIDLFDRGDNQPQHF
once | TRBJ2-3 | TRBV4-2 | TRBD2 | TGTGCCAGCAGCCCTACCGGCGGGAGGGCCCCAGATACGCAGTATTTT | CASSPTGGRAPDTQYF
- | TRBJ2-2 | TRBV4-1 | - | TGCGCCAGCAGCCAAGATCTCAGGGCGAACACCGGGGAGCTGTTTTTT | CASSQDLRANTGELFF
- | TRBJ1-5 | TRBV3-1/TRBV3-2 | TRBD1 | TGTGCCAGCAGCCAATGGGACAGGGGGCTGCATCAGCCCCAGCATTTT | CASSQWDRGLHQPQHF
once | TRBJ1-5 | TRBV7-6 | - | TGTGCCAGCAGCTTAGGTTGGAGCAGAAATCAGCCCCAGCATTTT | CASSLGWSRNQPQHF
- | TRBJ2-7 | TRBV7-2 | TRBD1 | TGTGCCAGCAGCTTACGCCGGGACAGGGGATCCTACGAGCAGTACTTC | CASSLRRDRGSYEQYF
- | TRBJ2-7 | TRBV2 | - | TGTGCCAGCAGGACAGTACTCGAGCAGTACTTC | CASRTVLEQYF
- | TRBJ2-7 | TRBV7-9 | TRBD2 | TGTGCCAGCAGCAGAGTCCTAGCGGGAGGCTACGAGCAGTACTTC | CASSRVLAGGYEQYF
- | TRBJ2-2 | TRBV27 | - | TGTGCCAGCAGTAAGGAGGGACTGGCGAACACCGGGGAGCTGTTTTTT | CASSKEGLANTGELFF
- | TRBJ1-1 | TRBV4-2 | - | TGTGCCAGCAGCCTAGAGTCGGGGAACACTGAAGCTTTCTTT | CASSLESGNTEAFF
- | TRBJ2-3 | TRBV9 | - | TGTGCCAGCAGCGGGGGGGGCAATGCCTTCACAGATACGCAGTATTTT | CASSGGGNAFTDTQYF
- | TRBJ2-3 | TRBV30 | - | TGTGCCTGGACTAGGCTAGCGCCCTTCACAGATACGCAGTATTTT | CAWTRLAPFTDTQYF
- | TRBJ2-3 | TRBV12-2 | - | TGTGCAAGTCGCTCGACGCAGCGAGGCTCGGCGGATACGCAGTATTTT | CASRSTQRGSADTQYF
once | TRBJ1-5 | TRBV7-8 | - | TGTGCCAGCAGCTTAGAGGGAGGAAAGACCAATCAGCCCCAGCATTTT | CASSLEGGKTNQPQHF
- | TRBJ2-1 | TRBV24-1 | - | TGTGCCACCAGCGGTACCTATGAGCAGTTCTTC | CATSGTYEQFF
- | TRBJ1-6 | TRBV19 | - | TGTGCCAGTAGTATCAGGGCGGGGGAGCGTTCACCCCTCCACTTT | CASSIRAGERSPLHF
- | TRBJ1-1 | TRBV5-6 | - | TGTGCCAGCAGCCCCATCGGCAGGGAGGCCACTGAAGCTTTCTTT | CASSPIGREATEAFF